This entry lists 24 T cell receptor beta chains sequenced from one sample in a study of beta chain features in type 1 diabetes. Expressed TCRB transcripts were sequenced, since all the RNA that had been isolated was reverse transcribed. Sequencing was performed with immunoSEQ multiplex PCR; in TCRdb, only in-frame clones are kept and a portion is missing. The sample records 850,000 to 900,000 clones, roughly 15% being singletons. Sequencing was performed on naive CD4+ T cells from blood. These receptors were obtained from a woman younger than 30 in good health.

This clone was detected a few times. The V call is TRBV7-3, the J call TRBJ2-7; D remains ambiguous. This CDR3 is built from 14 residues. V was shortened by 2 bases and J by 2 bases, with 10 bases between the two germline ends. Germline CDR1 reads SGHTA; CDR2 reads FQGTGA. CDR3 loop: CASSLGVLTYEQYF. Written as DNA, the CDR3 is TGTGCCAGCAGCTTAGGGGTGCTGACCTACGAGCAGTACTTC.

This chain links TRBV18 with TRBJ1-2; no definite D call. This CDR3 contains 11 residues. From germline, CDR1 is KGHSH and CDR2 LQKENI. V was clipped by 4 bases and J by 6 bases, with 6 bases between them. CDR3 sequence reads: CASSQMDGYTF. DNA of the CDR3: TGTGCCAGCTCACAGATGGATGGCTACACCTTC.

J is TRBJ1-4 and V is TRBV19; 8 nucleotides line up with TRBD1. Germline CDR1 reads LNHDA; CDR2 reads SQIVND (reference sequence). The CDR3 consists of 13 residues. J lost 8 bases, V lost 8 bases, and 7 bases had no gene match. This CDR3 is CASRQGRHEKLFF. In nucleotides, the CDR3 is TGTGCCAGTCGACAGGGGCGTCACGAAAAACTGTTTTTT.

The chain carries TRBV2 and TRBJ2-5, with TRBD2 matching 11 bases. Matching the DNA end better, TRBJ2-7 makes the J call doubtful. Germline CDR1 and CDR2: SNHLY and FYNNEI. CDR3 length equals 14 residues. In DNA form, the CDR3 reads TGTGCCAGCAGACCGGGACTAGCGGACACCGAGCAGTACTTC. Translation: CASRPGLADTEQYF.

In this sample, this clone turned up a few times. The same CDR3 is also encoded by other DNA sequences in this sample. This chain uses TRBV27 with TRBJ1-5, with no clear D. CDR3 length: 12 amino acids. The germline CDR1 and CDR2 sequences are MNHEY and SMNVEV (reference sequence). The germline V and J ends were trimmed by 8 bases and 3 bases, with 8 bases remaining between them. CDR3 protein: CASWGFNQPQHF. As DNA, the CDR3 is TGTGCCAGCTGGGGATTCAATCAGCCCCAGCATTTT.

This clone occurred a few times. The rearrangement joins TRBV18 to TRBJ2-6; D gene uncertain. The CDR3 totals 13 residues. The ends were cut back, 1 base at V and 6 bases at J, with 4 bases in the middle. Germline-derived CDR1 and CDR2 are KGHSH and LQKENI. For the CDR3, the DNA is TGTGCCAGCTCACCACGCGAGGCCAACGTCCTGACTTTC. Translated, it gives CASSPREANVLTF.

This rearrangement joins TRBV18 to TRBJ1-2; 7 nucleotides agree with TRBD1. Germline CDR1 KGHSH, CDR2 LQKENI. The V and J ends lost 3 bases and 1 base, in that order; junction bases with no gene match: 5. The CDR3 totals 15 residues. Here the CDR3 reads CASSPGQLINYGYTF. CDR3 coding DNA: TGTGCCAGCTCACCGGGACAGCTGATTAACTATGGCTACACCTTC.

V gene TRBV7-9 combines with J gene TRBJ1-3; 8 bases agree with TRBD1. V dropped 1 base and J dropped 3; count of bases not matched to a gene: 8. Germline CDR1 and CDR2: SEHNR and FQNEAQ (reference sequence). This CDR3 is 17 amino acids long. The CDR3 spells CASSLGSGQDIGNTIYF. In nucleotides, the CDR3 is TGTGCCAGCAGCTTAGGTTCGGGACAGGACATTGGAAACACCATATATTTT.

Note on this clone: Different DNA sequences within this sample yield the same CDR3. This rearrangement joins TRBV5-4 to TRBJ2-5; D may be TRBD1 (5 bases). Germline CDR1 and CDR2: SGHNT and YYREEE (reference sequence). V lost 0 bases to trimming and J lost 2 bases, with 5 bases between them. The CDR3 is 13 residues long. The CDR3: CASSLGTQETQYF. CDR3 coding DNA: TGTGCCAGCAGCTTGGGGACACAAGAGACCCAGTACTTC.

The gene calls are TRBV19 and TRBJ1-1; D is uncertain. CDR1 is LNHDA, CDR2 SQIVND, per germline (reference sequence). This CDR3 comprises 12 residues. The V end was cut by 5 bases, the J end by 0 bases, with 4 bases between. The CDR3 here is CASSAMNTEAFF. The CDR3 region has the DNA TGTGCCAGTAGTGCCATGAACACTGAAGCTTTCTTT.

This clone occurred a few times. V gene TRBV25-1 combines with J gene TRBJ2-6; 8 bases agree with TRBD1. Looked up from germline, CDR1 is MGHDK and CDR2 is SYGVNS. The J segment lost 3 bases and the V segment lost 9 bases, leaving 4 bases of the junction unmatched. CDR3 length: 14 residues. CDR3 region: CASQQGGGANVLTF. The DNA of the CDR3 is TGTGCCAGTCAACAGGGGGGTGGGGCCAACGTCCTGACTTTC.

This clone has more than one count but fewer than ten. The chain is built from TRBV28 and TRBJ1-5; D not certain. Between the trimmed V and J ends, which lost 2 bases and 4 bases, there was a span of 9 bases. CDR1 and CDR2 (germline): MDHEN, SYDVKM. CDR3 length: 14 amino acids. The CDR3 DNA reads as TGTGCCAGCAGTTTAGGTCCCCATAATCAGCCCCAGCATTTT. This translates into CASSLGPHNQPQHF.

This clone was counted only a few times. The chain links TRBV11-2 to TRBJ2-1, with a tentative D call TRBD2 (6 bases). Trimming cost V 2 bases and J 0 bases, with 14 bases left between them. The CDR3 extends over 17 amino acids. Germline V CDR1 and CDR2: SGHAT, FQNNGV. CDR3 bases: TGTGCCAGCAGCTTATTGCGGGACCAGAGCTCCTACAATGAGCAGTTCTTC. Translation: CASSLLRDQSSYNEQFF.

The chain combines TRBV2 with TRBJ2-2, with D possibly being TRBD2 (6 bases). This CDR3 has 14 amino acids. Looked up from germline, CDR1 is SNHLY and CDR2 is FYNNEI. V dropped 3 bases and J dropped 7 bases, with 12 bases sitting between them. CDR3 in amino acids: CASSETGAVGELFF. DNA for the CDR3: TGTGCCAGCAGTGAGACGGGAGCGGTCGGGGAGCTGTTTTTT.

This clone showed up just a few times. The chain is built from TRBV20-1 and TRBJ1-4; no definite D call. This CDR3 has 10 residues. Trimming took 6 bases from V and 8 from J, leaving 7 bases between them. Germline CDR1 reads DFQATT; CDR2 reads SNEGSKA (reference sequence). The CDR3 here is CSAAKEKLFF. In DNA, the CDR3 is TGCAGTGCCGCAAAGGAAAAACTGTTTTTT.

This clone was found a few times. The chain links TRBV25-1 to TRBJ2-7; 10 bases align to TRBD2. V shed 3 bases, J shed 4 bases, and the junction held 6 bases outside the gene matches. Looked up from germline, CDR1 is MGHDK and CDR2 is SYGVNS. The CDR3 has 15 amino acids. This chain's CDR3 is CASSDTSGALYEQYF. CDR3 nucleotide sequence: TGTGCCAGCAGTGATACTAGCGGGGCCCTGTACGAGCAGTACTTC.

The V gene is TRBV29-1, the J gene TRBJ2-1, with 10 bases aligning to TRBD1. With 7 bases clipped from V and 6 bases from J, the junction kept 6 bases outside the gene matches. The germline V gene encodes CDR1 SQVTM and CDR2 ANQGSEA. This CDR3 contains 13 residues. CDR3 nucleotides: TGCAGCGCCGGGACAGGGGTGACCAATGAGCAGTTCTTC. Translated, it gives CSAGTGVTNEQFF.

On this clone itself: The identical CDR3 is also encoded by other nucleotide sequences in the sample. V gene TRBV20-1 combines with J gene TRBJ2-7, with D possibly matching TRBD1 (5 bases). The V gene lost 3 bases and the J gene lost 3 bases, with 6 bases spanning the gap. The germline gives CDR1 DFQATT, CDR2 SNEGSKA (reference sequence). The CDR3 has 11 amino acids. CDR3 region: CSASQGYEQYF. The CDR3 DNA reads TGCAGTGCTAGCCAGGGCTACGAGCAGTACTTC.

This clone appeared a few times. This rearrangement joins TRBV7-9 to TRBJ2-4, with D unclear. Trimming took 4 bases from V and 0 from J, leaving 7 bases between them. Germline-derived CDR1 and CDR2 are SEHNR and FQNEAQ (reference sequence). The CDR3 loop spans 14 amino acids. CDR3 nucleotide sequence: TGTGCCAGCAGCTCGGTGGTAGCCAAAAACATTCAGTACTTC. Translating gives CASSSVVAKNIQYF.

With regard to this clone: The sample carries other DNA sequences with the same CDR3. This sequence joins TRBV6-5 and TRBJ1-1; D perhaps matches TRBD1 (6 bases). This CDR3 is built from 14 residues. The ends were cut back, 2 bases at V and 1 base at J, with 8 bases in the middle. Per the germline V gene, CDR1 is MNHEY and CDR2 is SVGAGI. The CDR3 here is CASSYGGSNTEAFF. As DNA, the CDR3 is TGTGCCAGCAGTTACGGGGGCTCGAACACTGAAGCTTTCTTT.

The chain employs TRBV7-3 and TRBJ2-2; unclear D gene. The germline CDR1 and CDR2 sequences are SGHTA and FQGTGA. V lost 1 base, J lost 6 bases, and 9 bases lay in between. The CDR3 spans 14 residues. CDR3 sequence: CASSLSRRSGELFF. The CDR3 region has the DNA TGTGCCAGCAGCTTAAGTAGGCGGTCCGGGGAGCTGTTTTTT.

This chain links TRBV2 with TRBJ2-5, with D tentatively TRBD2 (5 bases). CDR3 length equals 14 residues. The germline V gene has CDR1 SNHLY and CDR2 FYNNEI. With 6 bases removed from V and 2 bases from J, the gap between germline ends came to 13 bases. This CDR3 is CASRPTGRQETQYF. CDR3 sequence (DNA): TGTGCCAGCAGACCAACGGGAAGACAAGAGACCCAGTACTTC. The variable domain in full, with the rest retrieved from reference TRBV2 and TRBJ2-5, is EPEVTQTPSHQVTQMGQEVILRCVPISNHLYFYWYRQILGQKVEFLVSFYNNEISEKSEIFDDQFSVERPDGSNFTLKIRSTKLEDSAMYFCASRPTGRQETQYFGPGTRLLVL.

This clone was seen more than once but under ten times. The chain joins TRBV28 to TRBJ2-7, with 9 bases matching TRBD1. Germline-derived CDR1 and CDR2 are MDHEN and SYDVKM. V shed 5 bases, J shed 5 bases, and the junction held 7 bases outside the gene matches. The CDR3 loop spans 14 amino acids. The CDR3 loop reads CASSPGTGLHEQYF. The CDR3 region has the DNA TGTGCCAGCAGTCCCGGGACAGGGCTCCACGAGCAGTACTTC.

This clone has only a few counts. The chain employs TRBV20-1 and TRBJ2-3; D is ambiguous. The CDR3 is made up of 11 amino acids. The germline V gene has CDR1 DFQATT and CDR2 SNEGSKA (reference sequence). The V end was cut by 5 bases, the J end by 9 bases, with 12 bases between. CDR3 in amino acids: CSAVGKTTQYF. CDR3 DNA: TGCAGTGCTGTGGGGAAAACAACGCAGTATTTT.